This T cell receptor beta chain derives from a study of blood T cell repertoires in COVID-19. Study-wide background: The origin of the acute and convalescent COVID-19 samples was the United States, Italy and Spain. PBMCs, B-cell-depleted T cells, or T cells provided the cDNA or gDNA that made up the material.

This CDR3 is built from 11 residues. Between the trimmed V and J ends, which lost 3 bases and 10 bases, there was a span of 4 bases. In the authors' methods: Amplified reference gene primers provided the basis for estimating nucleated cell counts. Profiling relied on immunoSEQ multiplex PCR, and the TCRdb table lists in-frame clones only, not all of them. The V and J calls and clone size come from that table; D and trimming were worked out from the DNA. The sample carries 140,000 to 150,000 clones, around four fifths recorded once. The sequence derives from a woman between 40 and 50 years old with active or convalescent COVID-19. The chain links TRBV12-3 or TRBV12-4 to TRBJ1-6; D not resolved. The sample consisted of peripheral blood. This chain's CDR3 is CASSFGSPLHF. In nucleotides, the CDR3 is TGTGCCAGCAGTTTCGGGTCACCCCTCCACTTT.